Sequencing of this TCR beta chain was carried out in a study of blood T cell repertoires in COVID-19. Study context: PBMCs, B-cell-depleted T cells, or T cells were the source of the cDNA or gDNA that made up the material.

The CDR3 loop spans 15 amino acids. Germline V lookup: CDR1 MNHEY, CDR2 SMNVEV (reference sequence). V was shortened by 0 bases and J by 0 bases, with 8 bases between the two germline ends. Libraries were prepared by immunoSEQ multiplex PCR; TCRdb keeps only in-frame clonotypes and omits some of them. The sample records under 50,000 clones, around nine tenths being singletons. This clone was recorded only once. This chain uses TRBV27 with TRBJ1-2; D not resolved. The specimen sequenced was peripheral blood. The sequence was collected from a man between 65 and 85 years old with active COVID-19. The CDR3 loop is CASSLSGRPNYGYTF. As DNA, the CDR3 is TGTGCCAGCAGTTTATCCGGCAGGCCTAACTATGGCTACACCTTC.